The entry below gives a single T cell receptor beta chain sequence along with its context. The source of the sample is a study of control samples from healthy donors and cancer patients. The CDR3 covers 15 residues. Trimming removed 4 bases at V and 0 bases at J, with 10 bases between. CDR1 is SGHRS and CDR2 is YFSETQ in the germline V gene. Produced via immunoSEQ multiplex PCR; TCRdb's table is partial and in-frame only. There are about 71,000 clones in the sample; roughly 86% occur only once, and 15% to 20% lies in the top ten. Sequencing input: PBMCs. The chain couples TRBV5-1 to TRBJ2-2, with a possible D match to TRBD1 (5 bases). This clonotype originated in a man aged 60-69 years with lung cancer. Written as DNA, the CDR3 is TGCGCCAGCAGCCTGGACAACGCGAACACCGGGGAGCTGTTTTTT. Translating gives CASSLDNANTGELFF.